These T cell receptor beta chains were read from a single sample in a study of blood T cell repertoires in COVID-19. Here immunoSEQ multiplex PCR was the method, and the copy in TCRdb shows in-frame clones only, minus some. The sample yields about 42,000 clones, 70% to 80% seen once. The sequencing input was peripheral blood. The origin of the receptors is a man aged 65 to 79 with active or convalescent COVID-19. The CDR3 runs from the conserved cysteine through the conserved F or W. D genes are given only for firm matches. The size entry is marked missing in some rows and otherwise reads once, few, many or a size class.

clone size: few; J gene: TRBJ1-1; D gene: -; V gene: TRBV18; CDR3 DNA: TGTGCCAGCTCTTCAACCGGACAGCGGGGGACTGAAGCTTTCTTT; CDR3 protein: CASSSTGQRGTEAFF
clone size: once; J gene: TRBJ2-5; D gene: -; V gene: TRBV12-3/TRBV12-4; CDR3 DNA: TGTGCCAGCAAACTCCGGGGGGCCGAGACCCAGTACTTC; CDR3 protein: CASKLRGAETQYF
clone size: once; J gene: TRBJ1-4; D gene: -; V gene: TRBV10-3; CDR3 DNA: TGTGCCTCCAGTGGTGCAGCAACTAATGAAAAACTGTTTTTT; CDR3 protein: CASSGAATNEKLFF
clone size: -; J gene: TRBJ1-6; D gene: TRBD1; V gene: TRBV3-1/TRBV3-2; CDR3 DNA: TGTGCCAGCAGCCAAGATCGGACAGGGCCGAATTCACCCCTCCACTTT; CDR3 protein: CASSQDRTGPNSPLHF
clone size: -; J gene: TRBJ2-1; D gene: TRBD2; V gene: TRBV2; CDR3 DNA: TGTGCCAGCAGTGAAAGTGAGGCGGGGGGGCAGTTCTTC; CDR3 protein: CASSESEAGGQFF
clone size: -; J gene: TRBJ1-6; D gene: TRBD1; V gene: TRBV6-6; CDR3 DNA: TGTGCCAGCCGGACAGGGGAGGGTTCACCCCTCCACTTT; CDR3 protein: CASRTGEGSPLHF
clone size: -; J gene: TRBJ2-7; D gene: TRBD1; V gene: TRBV2; CDR3 DNA: TGTGCCAGCAGTGAAAGCCAGGGGGCTGAAGAGCAGTACTTC; CDR3 protein: CASSESQGAEEQYF
clone size: -; J gene: TRBJ1-1; D gene: TRBD1; V gene: TRBV28; CDR3 DNA: TGTGCCAGTAGGACAGGGTCTGTAATCACTGAAGCTTTCTTT; CDR3 protein: CASRTGSVITEAFF
clone size: few; J gene: TRBJ2-5; D gene: TRBD2; V gene: TRBV7-9; CDR3 DNA: TGTGCCACCGCGAGTCGACTAGCAGAGACCCAGTACTTC; CDR3 protein: CATASRLAETQYF
clone size: few; J gene: TRBJ2-3; D gene: -; V gene: TRBV2; CDR3 DNA: TGTGCCAGCAGTGACGGCGATAGGGGGTTCACAGATACGCAGTATTTT; CDR3 protein: CASSDGDRGFTDTQYF
clone size: -; J gene: TRBJ1-5; D gene: -; V gene: TRBV6-1; CDR3 DNA: TGTGCCAGCAGTGATTCGGATCAGCCCCAGCATTTT; CDR3 protein: CASSDSDQPQHF
clone size: -; J gene: TRBJ1-1; D gene: -; V gene: TRBV7-8; CDR3 DNA: TGTGCCAGCAGCAGCCGACACGGGGGGACTGAAGCTTTCTTT; CDR3 protein: CASSSRHGGTEAFF
clone size: once; J gene: TRBJ2-3; D gene: -; V gene: TRBV24-1; CDR3 DNA: TGTGCCACCAGTGACCCGACTAGACCTAGCACAGATACGCAGTATTTT; CDR3 protein: CATSDPTRPSTDTQYF
clone size: -; J gene: TRBJ2-3; D gene: TRBD1; V gene: TRBV10-1; CDR3 DNA: TGCGCCACCAGAGCCGGGACAGGCCTTTCAGATACGCAGTATTTT; CDR3 protein: CATRAGTGLSDTQYF
clone size: -; J gene: TRBJ2-3; D gene: -; V gene: TRBV6-5; CDR3 DNA: TGTGCCAGCAGTCGGTCCCGAGGCACAGATACGCAGTATTTT; CDR3 protein: CASSRSRGTDTQYF
clone size: -; J gene: TRBJ1-4; D gene: TRBD1; V gene: TRBV3-1/TRBV3-2; CDR3 DNA: TGTGCCAGCAGCGACCGGGACAGGGTCGGCGAAAAACTGTTTTTT; CDR3 protein: CASSDRDRVGEKLFF
clone size: -; J gene: TRBJ2-7; D gene: -; V gene: TRBV12-2; CDR3 DNA: TGTGCAAGTCGCTCCCGGACAGCTCCCTACGAGCAGTACTTC; CDR3 protein: CASRSRTAPYEQYF
clone size: -; J gene: TRBJ2-7; D gene: -; V gene: TRBV28; CDR3 DNA: TGTGCCAGCAAACAGGGGGGGAGTTACGAGCAGTACTTC; CDR3 protein: CASKQGGSYEQYF
clone size: -; J gene: TRBJ2-6; D gene: -; V gene: TRBV4-1; CDR3 DNA: TGCGCCAGCAGCCAAGAAAGGAGCGGCTCCCATGGGGCCAACGTCCTGACTTTC; CDR3 protein: CASSQERSGSHGANVLTF
clone size: -; J gene: TRBJ2-7; D gene: TRBD2; V gene: TRBV29-1; CDR3 DNA: TGCAGCGTTAGGACTAGCGGAACCTACGAGCAGTACTTC; CDR3 protein: CSVRTSGTYEQYF
clone size: -; J gene: TRBJ1-1; D gene: -; V gene: TRBV6-5; CDR3 DNA: TGTGCCAGCAGTTACGGCGGCAGGGCGAGCACTGAAGCTTTCTTT; CDR3 protein: CASSYGGRASTEAFF
clone size: few; J gene: TRBJ2-1; D gene: TRBD2; V gene: TRBV2; CDR3 DNA: TGTGCCAGCAACGGACTAGCGGGGGACTTTGAGCAGTTCTTC; CDR3 protein: CASNGLAGDFEQFF
clone size: -; J gene: TRBJ1-1; D gene: TRBD1; V gene: TRBV6-5; CDR3 DNA: TGTGCCAGCAGTATCCCAGGGGGCACTGAAGCTTTCTTT; CDR3 protein: CASSIPGGTEAFF
clone size: once; J gene: TRBJ2-3; D gene: -; V gene: TRBV20-1; CDR3 DNA: TGCAGTGTCACACTATCAGATACGCAGTATTTT; CDR3 protein: CSVTLSDTQYF
clone size: -; J gene: TRBJ1-3; D gene: -; V gene: TRBV10-3; CDR3 DNA: TGTGCCATCAGTGAAATGAGTAGTGGGCCTGGAAACACCATATATTTT; CDR3 protein: CAISEMSSGPGNTIYF
clone size: medium-sized; J gene: TRBJ2-1; D gene: TRBD2; V gene: TRBV9; CDR3 DNA: TGTGCCAGCAGCGCTAGCGGAGCCACCTACAATGAGCAGTTCTTC; CDR3 protein: CASSASGATYNEQFF
clone size: -; J gene: TRBJ2-3; D gene: -; V gene: TRBV5-1; CDR3 DNA: TGCGCCAGCAGCTTGGGGCGCACAGATACGCAGTATTTT; CDR3 protein: CASSLGRTDTQYF
clone size: -; J gene: TRBJ1-4; D gene: -; V gene: TRBV19; CDR3 DNA: TGTGCCAGTAGCGAGAGAAGTAATGAAAAACTGTTTTTT; CDR3 protein: CASSERSNEKLFF
clone size: once; J gene: TRBJ2-2; D gene: -; V gene: TRBV24-1; CDR3 DNA: TGTGCCACCAGTGATTTGTGGGCGTCGAACACCGGGGAGCTGTTTTTT; CDR3 protein: CATSDLWASNTGELFF
clone size: -; J gene: TRBJ2-2; D gene: -; V gene: TRBV5-1; CDR3 DNA: TGCGCCAGCAGCTTCAACCTCAGGGGGGAGCTGTTTTTT; CDR3 protein: CASSFNLRGELFF
clone size: -; J gene: TRBJ1-5; D gene: -; V gene: TRBV28; CDR3 DNA: TGTGCCACCGCCGGGGAGGTTGGGCCCCAGCATTTT; CDR3 protein: CATAGEVGPQHF
clone size: -; J gene: TRBJ2-2; D gene: -; V gene: TRBV7-9; CDR3 DNA: TGTGCCAGCAGCTTACTTTCCGTTCGTCAACAGGAGAACACCGGGGAGCTGTTTTTT; CDR3 protein: CASSLLSVRQQENTGELFF
clone size: few; J gene: TRBJ1-5; D gene: TRBD1; V gene: TRBV2; CDR3 DNA: TGTGCCAGCAGTGTGGGCAGGGGGCGAGGCAATCAGCCCCAGCATTTT; CDR3 protein: CASSVGRGRGNQPQHF
clone size: medium-sized; J gene: TRBJ1-5; D gene: -; V gene: TRBV7-2; CDR3 DNA: TGTGCCAGCAGCTTAGCGCAGCAGGGAGGGGGGCCCCAGCATTTT; CDR3 protein: CASSLAQQGGGPQHF
clone size: -; J gene: TRBJ2-3; D gene: TRBD2; V gene: TRBV7-3; CDR3 DNA: TGTGCCAGCAGCTTAACGGGGTGGCAAGCGGGGGGACCCACAGATACGCAGTATTTT; CDR3 protein: CASSLTGWQAGGPTDTQYF
clone size: -; J gene: TRBJ1-5; D gene: TRBD1; V gene: TRBV7-8; CDR3 DNA: TGTGCCAGCAGCCCCACTCGACAGGGGAATCAGCCCCAGCATTTT; CDR3 protein: CASSPTRQGNQPQHF
clone size: -; J gene: TRBJ2-7; D gene: TRBD1; V gene: TRBV7-3; CDR3 DNA: TGTGCCAGCAGCCCCGGGACAGGGGAATACGAGCAGTACTTC; CDR3 protein: CASSPGTGEYEQYF
clone size: -; J gene: TRBJ1-2; D gene: TRBD1; V gene: TRBV9; CDR3 DNA: TGTGCCAGCAGCCAGGGGGCTCACTATGGCTACACCTTC; CDR3 protein: CASSQGAHYGYTF
clone size: -; J gene: TRBJ2-1; D gene: TRBD2; V gene: TRBV5-4; CDR3 DNA: TGTGCCAGCAGCTTCCCGGGACTAGCGGGGGACCACAATGAGCAGTTCTTC; CDR3 protein: CASSFPGLAGDHNEQFF
clone size: -; J gene: TRBJ1-1; D gene: -; V gene: TRBV18; CDR3 DNA: TGTGCCAGCTCCCCGACGTCGGAGCGGAACACTGAAGCTTTCTTT; CDR3 protein: CASSPTSERNTEAFF
clone size: -; J gene: TRBJ2-2; D gene: -; V gene: TRBV21-1; CDR3 DNA: TGTGCCAGCAGTTTACGCCGGGACAGGGGAACCGGGGAGCTGTTTTTT; CDR3 protein: CASSLRRDRGTGELFF
clone size: -; J gene: TRBJ2-7; D gene: TRBD2; V gene: TRBV4-2; CDR3 DNA: TGTGCCAGCAGTCCCTCGGGACTAGCCCACGAGCAGTACTTC; CDR3 protein: CASSPSGLAHEQYF
clone size: -; J gene: TRBJ1-6; D gene: -; V gene: TRBV6-5; CDR3 DNA: TGTGCCAGCAGTTATGACAGCCGTCATAATTCACCCCTCCACTTT; CDR3 protein: CASSYDSRHNSPLHF
clone size: -; J gene: TRBJ2-7; D gene: -; V gene: TRBV19; CDR3 DNA: TGTGCCAGCTCCCCAATCCCGAGCTCCTACGAGCAGTACTTC; CDR3 protein: CASSPIPSSYEQYF